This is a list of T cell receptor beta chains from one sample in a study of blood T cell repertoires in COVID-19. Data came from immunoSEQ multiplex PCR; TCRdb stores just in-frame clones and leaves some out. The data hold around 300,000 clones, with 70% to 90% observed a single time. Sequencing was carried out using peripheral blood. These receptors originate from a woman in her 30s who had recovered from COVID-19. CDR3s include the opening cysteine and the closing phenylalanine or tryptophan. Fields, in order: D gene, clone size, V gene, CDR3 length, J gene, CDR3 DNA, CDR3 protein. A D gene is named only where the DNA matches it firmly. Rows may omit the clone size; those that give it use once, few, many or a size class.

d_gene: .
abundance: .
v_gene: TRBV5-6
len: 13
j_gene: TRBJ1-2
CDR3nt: TGTGCCAGCAGATCCGGGACACTCTATGGCTACACCTTC
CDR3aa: CASRSGTLYGYTF

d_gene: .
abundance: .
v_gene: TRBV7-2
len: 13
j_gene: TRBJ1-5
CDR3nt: TGTGCCAGCAGCTTAGTCTCCCGTCAGCCCCAGCATTTT
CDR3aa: CASSLVSRQPQHF

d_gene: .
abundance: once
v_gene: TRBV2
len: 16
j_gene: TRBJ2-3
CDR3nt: TGTGCCAGCAGGGCCTTTGGCGGGGGACACACAGATACGCAGTATTTT
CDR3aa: CASRAFGGGHTDTQYF

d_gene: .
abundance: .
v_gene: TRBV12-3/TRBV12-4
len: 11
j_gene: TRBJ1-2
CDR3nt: TGTGCCAGCAGTTCGTTCTATGGCTACACCTTC
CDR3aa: CASSSFYGYTF

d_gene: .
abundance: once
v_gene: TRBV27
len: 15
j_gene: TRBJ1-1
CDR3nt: TGTGCCAGCATCAGGGTCAGGGGTAGGATCACTGAAGCTTTCTTT
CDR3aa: CASIRVRGRITEAFF

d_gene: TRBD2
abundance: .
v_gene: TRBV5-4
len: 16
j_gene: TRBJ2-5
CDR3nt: TGTGCCAGCAGCTTAACTAGCGGGGGGGGTCAAGAGACCCAGTACTTC
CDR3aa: CASSLTSGGGQETQYF

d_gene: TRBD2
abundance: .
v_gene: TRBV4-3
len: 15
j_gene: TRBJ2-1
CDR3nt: TGCGCCAGCAGAGATTCAGGACTAGCGAACAATGAGCAGTTCTTC
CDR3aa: CASRDSGLANNEQFF

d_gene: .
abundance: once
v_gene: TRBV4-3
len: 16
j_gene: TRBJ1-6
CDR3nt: TGCGCCAGCAGCCAAGAAGTGTCGCAGGGATCGTCACCCCTCCACTTT
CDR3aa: CASSQEVSQGSSPLHF

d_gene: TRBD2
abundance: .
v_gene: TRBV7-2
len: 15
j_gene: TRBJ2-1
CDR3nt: TGTGCCAGCAGCACGAGAGTAGCGGGTAGGAATGAGCAGTTCTTC
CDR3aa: CASSTRVAGRNEQFF

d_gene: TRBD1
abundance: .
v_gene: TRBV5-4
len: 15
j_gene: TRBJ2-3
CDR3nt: TGTGCCAGCAGCTTCAAGGACAGGGGATCAGATACGCAGTATTTT
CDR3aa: CASSFKDRGSDTQYF

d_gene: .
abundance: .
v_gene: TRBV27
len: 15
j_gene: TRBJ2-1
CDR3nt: TGTGCCAGCAGCCTGCTGCGAGCAAGCTACAATGAGCAGTTCTTC
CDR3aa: CASSLLRASYNEQFF

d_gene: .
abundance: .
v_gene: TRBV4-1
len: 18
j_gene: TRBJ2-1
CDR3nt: TGCGCCAGCAGCCAAGAGCCCTCAGGGTACCTCTCCTACAATGAGCAGTTCTTC
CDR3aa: CASSQEPSGYLSYNEQFF

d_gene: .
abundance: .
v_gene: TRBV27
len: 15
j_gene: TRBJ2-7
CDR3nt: TGTGCCAGCAGTTTGGAGGGCGGTAGCTCCTACGAGCAGTACTTC
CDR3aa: CASSLEGGSSYEQYF

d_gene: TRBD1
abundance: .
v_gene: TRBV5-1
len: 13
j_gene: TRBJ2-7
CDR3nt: TGCGCCAGCAGCTTGGGGACAGGGTACGAGCAGTACTTC
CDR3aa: CASSLGTGYEQYF

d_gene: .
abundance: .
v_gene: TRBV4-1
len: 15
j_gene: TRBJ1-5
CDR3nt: TGCGCCAGCAGCCCCCCCGGGAACTGGGGTCAGCCCCAGCATTTT
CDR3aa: CASSPPGNWGQPQHF

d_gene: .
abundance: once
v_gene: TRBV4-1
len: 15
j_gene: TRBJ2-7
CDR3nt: TGCGCCAGCAGCCAAGCCGACACCCTTTCGGGGGAGCAGTACTTC
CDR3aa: CASSQADTLSGEQYF

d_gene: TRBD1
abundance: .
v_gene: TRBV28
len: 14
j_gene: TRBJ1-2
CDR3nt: TGTGCCAGCAGTTTCGGGACAGGGGGCTATGGCTACACCTTC
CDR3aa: CASSFGTGGYGYTF

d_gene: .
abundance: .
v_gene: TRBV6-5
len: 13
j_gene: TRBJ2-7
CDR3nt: TGTGCCAGCAGTATCGGTGGGCCCTACGAGCAGTACTTC
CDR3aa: CASSIGGPYEQYF

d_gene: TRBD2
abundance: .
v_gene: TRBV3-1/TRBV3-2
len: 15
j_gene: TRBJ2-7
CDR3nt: TGTGCCAGCAGCCCTGGACTAGCGTACTCCTACGAGCAGTACTTC
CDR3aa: CASSPGLAYSYEQYF

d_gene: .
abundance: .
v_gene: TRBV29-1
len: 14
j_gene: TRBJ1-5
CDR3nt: TGCAGCGTTAAGGCGGTGGATAGCAATCAGCCCCAGCATTTT
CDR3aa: CSVKAVDSNQPQHF

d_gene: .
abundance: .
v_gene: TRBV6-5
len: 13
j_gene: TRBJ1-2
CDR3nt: TGTGCCAGCATGGGGCAGGGGCGGTTTGGCTACACCTTC
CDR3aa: CASMGQGRFGYTF

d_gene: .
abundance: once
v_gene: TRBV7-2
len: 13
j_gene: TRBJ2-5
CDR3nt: TGTGCCAGCAGCTTAGCGGTTCGGGAGACCCAGTACTTC
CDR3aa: CASSLAVRETQYF

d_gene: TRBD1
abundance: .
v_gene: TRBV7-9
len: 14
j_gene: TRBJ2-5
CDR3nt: TGTGCCAGCAGGGGAGGCAGGGGGCGTGAGACCCAGTACTTC
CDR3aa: CASRGGRGRETQYF

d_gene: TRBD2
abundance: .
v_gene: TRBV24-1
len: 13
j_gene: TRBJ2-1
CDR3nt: TGTGCCACCAGTCATCCCCGGGGGGGTGAGCAGTTCTTC
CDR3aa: CATSHPRGGEQFF

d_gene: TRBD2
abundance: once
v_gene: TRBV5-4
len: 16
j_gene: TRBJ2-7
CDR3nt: TGTGCCAGCAGCCCCGGGACTAGCGGGAGGCGGAGCGAGCAGTACTTC
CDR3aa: CASSPGTSGRRSEQYF

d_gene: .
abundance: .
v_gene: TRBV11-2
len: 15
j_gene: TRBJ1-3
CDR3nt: TGTGCCAGCAGCTTAGGTCAGAACTCTGGAAACACCATATATTTT
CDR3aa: CASSLGQNSGNTIYF

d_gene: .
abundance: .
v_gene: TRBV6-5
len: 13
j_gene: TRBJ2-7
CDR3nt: TGTGCCAGCAGGACCCCGGGCTCCAGCGGGCAGTACTTC
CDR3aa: CASRTPGSSGQYF